These 24 T cell receptor beta chains were all obtained from the same sample, sequenced in a study of persistence of HIV-infected CD4 T cells (dated by TCRdb to about 2020). In the paper's terms, the treatment or condition label means: suppressive antiretroviral therapy. Cells were stimulated with lysates of CMV-infected fibroblasts at roughly 9.8 ug/mL. Memory populations depleted of antigen-responding cells were obtained by sorting nonresponding CD40L-negative CD69-negative CD45RO-high memory CD4+ T cells. Their antigen targets remain unknown. TCRbeta repertoires were sequenced from genomic DNA with the immunoSEQ hsTCRB assay version 4 in survey mode. TCRdb stores this immuneACCESS table with in-frame sequences only. Part of the clones is absent; in the studies checked, under half of the shortfall reflects unresolved V genes, and no reason is known for the rest. The sample profile shows 50,000 or so clones; approximately 72% of them were found once. 3% of the sample rests with the top ten.

Sequencing was performed on CD4+ T cells sorted from PBMCs after approximately 18-hour stimulation, taken from a patient who received antiretroviral therapy. Interpreted using the paper, the cell subset or site label stands for: CD40L-CD69- CD45RO-high memory CD4 T cells not responding to CMV lysate. These receptors came from an adult man with HIV who was CMV-seropositive.

V usage is TRBV7-9 and J usage is TRBJ2-7, with 7 bases aligning to TRBD1. The CDR3 is 17 residues long. Germline V gene sequence: CDR1 SEHNR, CDR2 FQNEAQ (reference sequence). After removal of 4 bases from V and 7 bases from J, the junction contained 19 bases not matched to a gene. The CDR3, as DNA: TGTGCCAGCAGCTCCACCGTCGACAGGGCCTACACTAAAGAGCAGTACTTC. This encodes CASSSTVDRAYTKEQYF.

The rearrangement uses TRBV7-2 and TRBJ2-2; tentatively, D is TRBD2 (7 bases). The V gene's germline CDR1 is SGHTA and CDR2 FQGNSA. V lost 1 base and J 6 bases, leaving 9 bases between the germline ends. This CDR3 contains 14 residues. CDR3 bases: TGTGCCAGCAGCTTAGAGGGGGGGGCCGGGGAGCTGTTTTTT. It translates to CASSLEGGAGELFF.

J is TRBJ2-7 and V is TRBV29-1; D remains ambiguous. V gave up 3 bases and J gave up 3 bases, with 12 bases separating them. The CDR3 runs to 13 residues. CDR1 and CDR2 (germline): SQVTM, ANQGSEA. CDR3: CSVEGPFLYEQYF. Here the CDR3 DNA reads TGCAGCGTTGAGGGTCCTTTCCTCTACGAGCAGTACTTC.

This chain connects TRBV19 to TRBJ1-1; TRBD1 agrees at 7 bases. V trimming: 3 bases; J trimming: 3 bases; junction bases outside the gene matches: 7. The CDR3 has 15 residues. Looked up from germline, CDR1 is LNHDA and CDR2 is SQIVND (reference sequence). This chain's CDR3 is CASSMRTGADTEAFF. DNA of the CDR3: TGTGCCAGTAGTATGCGAACAGGGGCGGACACTGAAGCTTTCTTT. The whole variable domain, remainder taken from reference TRBV19 and TRBJ1-1, is DGGITQSPKYLFRKEGQNVTLSCEQNLNHDAMYWYRQDPGQGLRLIYYSQIVNDFQKGDIAEGYSVSREKKESFPLTVTSAQKNPTAFYLCASSMRTGADTEAFFGQGTRLTVV.

This clone was counted only a few times. This rearrangement joins TRBV12-5 to TRBJ1-1, with 10 bases identical to TRBD1. CDR1 is LGHNT and CDR2 is FRNRAP in the germline V gene. CDR3 size: 14 residues. With V trimmed by 1 base and J by 6 bases, 2 bases remained unmatched. DNA for the CDR3: TGTGCTAGTGGTTTGGCGACAGGGGGCTCTGAAGCTTTCTTT. As protein: CASGLATGGSEAFF.

This clone turned up a few times. The chain couples TRBV12-3 or TRBV12-4 to TRBJ1-2, with a tentative D call TRBD1 (5 bases). The CDR3 spans 11 residues. V was clipped by 3 bases and J by 9 bases, with 8 bases between them. The DNA of the CDR3 is TGTGCCAGCAGTTTGGCGGGACGCTACACCTTC. Its protein product is CASSLAGRYTF.

The rearrangement uses TRBV29-1 and TRBJ2-7; the D gene could be TRBD1 or TRBD2 (8 bases each). The V gene lost 2 bases and the J gene lost 1 base, with 24 bases spanning the gap. CDR1 is SQVTM and CDR2 is ANQGSEA in the germline V gene. CDR3 length: 18 amino acids. The CDR3 sequence: CSVELEYSGTGTSYEQYF. The DNA of the CDR3 is TGCAGCGTTGAACTAGAATATAGCGGGACAGGCACATCCTACGAGCAGTACTTC.

V is TRBV9 and J is TRBJ2-1; D unresolved. V lost 0 bases to trimming and J lost 9 bases, with 13 bases between them. There are 14 residues in the CDR3. Germline loops: CDR1 SGDLS, CDR2 YYNGEE. DNA of the CDR3: TGTGCCAGCAGCGTAGGCCTCGGTGGATTTGAGCAGTTCTTC. This encodes CASSVGLGGFEQFF.

The V gene is TRBV29-1, the J gene TRBJ2-6; D unresolved. Germline CDR1 reads SQVTM; CDR2 reads ANQGSEA. The CDR3 is 15 residues long. Trimming took off 5 bases at V and 0 bases at J, with 11 bases between the two ends. The DNA for the CDR3 is TGCAGCGTTAGCCTCCCCCTCTCTGGGGCCAACGTCCTGACTTTC. Its translation is CSVSLPLSGANVLTF.

This clone was counted a single time. The chain is built from TRBV5-1 and TRBJ2-7; tentatively, D is TRBD1 (6 bases). The CDR3 covers 12 residues. V lost 4 bases and J 3 bases, leaving 8 bases between the germline ends. CDR1 and CDR2 from the germline V gene are SGHRS and YFSETQ. The DNA for the CDR3 is TGCGCCAGCAGCGTGGACAGCTACGAGCAGTACTTC. It codes for CASSVDSYEQYF.

This chain connects TRBV12-5 to TRBJ2-1; 9 positions agree with TRBD2. Germline values: CDR1 LGHNT, CDR2 FRNRAP. The V gene end was trimmed by 5 bases and the J gene end by 12 bases; junction bases not matched to a gene: 11. The CDR3 has 14 residues. The CDR3 is CASGLGTSRRGQFF. For the CDR3, the DNA is TGTGCTAGTGGTCTCGGGACTAGCCGAAGGGGGCAGTTCTTC.

This clone appeared a few times. This chain joins TRBV30 and TRBJ1-4, with D perhaps TRBD1 (5 bases). This CDR3 contains 12 residues. Trimming stripped 8 bases from V and 7 bases from J, with 14 bases between. Germline CDR1 reads GTSNPN; CDR2 reads SVGIG (reference sequence). The CDR3 nucleotides are TGTGCCCAAGGCGGGGCGAGTGAAAAACTGTTTTTT. Protein: CAQGGASEKLFF.

The gene calls are TRBV6-5 and TRBJ2-2; TRBD2 is a possible D gene (6 bases). The CDR3 is 14 residues long. V was pared by 1 base and J by 4 bases, with 7 bases between. Germline CDR1 is MNHEY and CDR2 is SVGAGI. Here the CDR3 DNA reads TGTGCCAGCAGTTACTGGCGGGGCACCGGGGAGCTGTTTTTT. Translated, it gives CASSYWRGTGELFF.

CDR3 protein: CASSQDGSRVRNTEAFF. CDR3 DNA sequence: TGTGCCAGCAGCCAAGATGGTTCGCGGGTTAGGAACACTGAAGCTTTCTTT. This chain joins TRBV3-1 (or the pseudogene TRBV3-2) and TRBJ1-1; no firm D call. The CDR3 runs to 17 residues. Trimming removed 0 bases at V and 1 base at J, with 15 bases between. Germline loops: CDR1 LGHDT, CDR2 YNNKEL (reference sequence).

The V and J genes are TRBV27 and TRBJ1-1; D remains unclear. V lost 7 bases, J lost 0 bases, and 18 bases lay in between. CDR3 length: 16 residues. Germline CDR1 and CDR2: MNHEY and SMNVEV (reference sequence). The CDR3 sequence is CASIRPRELMNTEAFF. CDR3 in DNA: TGTGCCAGCATACGCCCGCGGGAACTCATGAACACTGAAGCTTTCTTT.

The chain has TRBV5-1 and TRBJ2-1; D may be TRBD1 or TRBD2 (5 bases each). CDR3 length equals 15 residues. V lost 2 bases and J 8 bases, leaving 17 bases between the germline ends. Germline V gene data show CDR1 as SGHRS and CDR2 as YFSETQ. As DNA, the CDR3 is TGCGCCAGCAGCTTATTTCCCGGGGCCTCATATGAGCAGTTCTTC. Protein: CASSLFPGASYEQFF.

The chain is built from TRBV19 and TRBJ1-2, with D unresolved. Per germline, CDR1 LNHDA and CDR2 SQIVND (reference sequence). This CDR3 contains 12 residues. V was cut by 10 bases and J by 2 bases, with 11 bases left in between. The DNA for the CDR3 is TGTGCCACCTTGGGCGGGAACTATGGCTACACCTTC. This sequence encodes CATLGGNYGYTF.

V is TRBV6-5 and J is TRBJ1-6; the match to TRBD1 covers 7 bases. This CDR3 spans 15 amino acids. CDR1 and CDR2 from the germline V gene are MNHEY and SVGAGI. V shed 6 bases and J 9 bases; nucleotides not matched to a gene: 11. The CDR3 reads CASRASGTVGSPLHF. The CDR3, as DNA: TGTGCCAGCAGGGCTTCCGGGACAGTGGGTTCACCCCTCCACTTT.

The chain recombines TRBV4-3 with TRBJ1-2, with D possibly being TRBD1 (6 bases). Germline V gene lookup returns CDR1 LGHNA and CDR2 YSLEER. The CDR3 spans 15 residues. V lost 0 bases to trimming and J lost 7 bases, with 15 bases between them. In DNA form, the CDR3 reads TGCGCCAGCAGCCAAGATGGGAAGGGGGGGATTGGCTACACCTTC. It is translated as CASSQDGKGGIGYTF.

The V call is TRBV5-1, the J call TRBJ2-5, with D possibly being TRBD2 (5 bases). The germline V and J ends were trimmed by 3 bases and 4 bases, with 10 bases remaining between them. The length of the CDR3 is 13 residues. CDR1 SGHRS and CDR2 YFSETQ come from the germline V gene. For the CDR3, the DNA is TGCGCCAGCAGCTGGAGGATCGGAGAGACCCAGTACTTC. Amino acids: CASSWRIGETQYF.

The V and J genes are TRBV29-1 and TRBJ1-1; D gene unclear. V lost 6 bases, J lost 1 base, and 12 bases lay in between. The CDR3 contains 13 residues. CDR1 is SQVTM, CDR2 ANQGSEA, per germline. CDR3 region: CSVAWAWNTEAFF. For the CDR3, the DNA is TGCAGCGTAGCCTGGGCCTGGAACACTGAAGCTTTCTTT.

This clone has only a few counts. The chain links TRBV19 to TRBJ2-7; D is possibly TRBD2 (5 bases). The CDR3 extends over 14 amino acids. Germline V lookup: CDR1 LNHDA, CDR2 SQIVND (reference sequence). V was pared by 1 base and J by 2 bases, with 9 bases between. In nucleotides, the CDR3 is TGTGCCAGTAGTATAGCCGGGAACGCCTACGAGCAGTACTTC. Translating gives CASSIAGNAYEQYF.

This chain connects TRBV3-1 (or the pseudogene TRBV3-2) to TRBJ2-1; 8 bases are shared with TRBD2. The V segment lost 5 bases and the J segment 6 bases; nucleotides outside the gene matches: 6. CDR3 size: 14 residues. The germline V gene encodes CDR1 LGHDT and CDR2 YNNKEL (reference sequence). CDR3 in DNA: TGTGCCAGCAGCTCTTTAGCGGGAACCAATGAGCAGTTCTTC. As protein: CASSSLAGTNEQFF.

V is TRBV3-1 (or the pseudogene TRBV3-2) and J is TRBJ2-3, with D unclear. V lost 4 bases and J 4 bases, leaving 15 bases between the germline ends. CDR3 length: 15 residues. CDR1 and CDR2 from the germline V gene are LGHDT and YNNKEL (reference sequence). The CDR3: CASSPSSVFSDTQYF. The CDR3, as DNA: TGTGCCAGCAGCCCCTCGAGCGTGTTTTCAGATACGCAGTATTTT.